This is a list of T cell receptor beta chains from one sample in a study of blood T cell repertoires in COVID-19. Data came from immunoSEQ multiplex PCR; TCRdb stores just in-frame clones and leaves some out. The table includes a few hundred thousand clones, about 83% detected once. The sequencing input was peripheral blood. Receptors were obtained from a man aged 25 to 40 who had recovered from COVID-19. Both conserved end residues are part of each CDR3. The D gene is left open where the match is weak. Only some rows state a clone size, as once, few, many or a class for expanded clones.

J,D,size,V,CDR3,DNA
TRBJ1-6,TRBD1,many,TRBV5-1,CASSLGQTNSPLHF,TGCGCCAGCAGTTTGGGACAGACTAATTCACCCCTCCACTTT
TRBJ2-2,TRBD1,-,TRBV28,CASRRRDRGITGELFF,TGTGCCAGCAGACGAAGGGACAGGGGAATCACCGGGGAGCTGTTTTTT
TRBJ2-7,-,once,TRBV6-5,CASSYTLTRTYEQYF,TGTGCCAGCAGTTACACGCTGACACGAACCTACGAGCAGTACTTC
TRBJ2-5,-,-,TRBV5-1,CASSLVGQGMPSKETQYF,TGCGCCAGCAGCTTGGTGGGTCAGGGGATGCCCTCAAAAGAGACCCAGTACTTC
TRBJ2-5,-,-,TRBV5-1,CASSLGIYETQYF,TGCGCCAGCAGCCTCGGGATCTACGAGACCCAGTACTTC
TRBJ2-1,-,-,TRBV19,CASSRRGGSVEQFF,TGTGCCAGTAGTAGGAGGGGCGGGTCCGTTGAGCAGTTCTTC
TRBJ2-1,TRBD2,-,TRBV29-1,CSLGLAGGPEQFF,TGCAGCTTAGGACTAGCGGGGGGGCCTGAGCAGTTCTTC
TRBJ1-1,TRBD1,few,TRBV6-2/TRBV6-3,CASSYKSGQRNTEAFF,TGTGCCAGCAGTTATAAATCGGGACAGAGGAACACTGAAGCTTTCTTT
TRBJ1-1,-,-,TRBV10-1,CASSDRGGTEAFF,TGCGCCAGCAGTGACAGGGGTGGCACTGAAGCTTTCTTT
TRBJ1-1,-,-,TRBV18,CASTPSTEIEAFF,TGTGCCAGCACCCCTTCGACAGAGATTGAAGCTTTCTTT
TRBJ1-6,-,-,TRBV4-1,CASSGNFGVYNSPLHF,TGCGCCAGCAGCGGCAATTTCGGAGTATACAATTCACCCCTCCACTTT
TRBJ2-1,-,-,TRBV11-2,CASSFPRGNLLHEQFF,TGTGCCAGCAGCTTTCCTAGAGGTAATTTATTGCATGAGCAGTTCTTC
TRBJ1-1,-,-,TRBV7-3,CASSSRGRHEAFF,TGTGCCAGCAGCAGCCGTGGGCGACATGAAGCTTTCTTT
TRBJ2-3,-,-,TRBV10-3,CAIADRASTDTQYF,TGTGCCATCGCTGACAGAGCTAGCACAGATACGCAGTATTTT
TRBJ2-3,TRBD2,-,TRBV12-5,CASGFPRTSGDLLPGTDTQYF,TGTGCTAGTGGTTTCCCTAGGACTAGCGGGGATCTACTACCAGGCACAGATACGCAGTATTTT
TRBJ2-3,TRBD2,-,TRBV27,CASSRGLAGPTDTQYF,TGTGCCAGCAGCCGTGGACTAGCGGGCCCCACAGATACGCAGTATTTT
TRBJ1-1,-,-,TRBV4-2,CASSQRPNTEAFF,TGTGCCAGCAGCCAACGTCCGAACACTGAAGCTTTCTTT
TRBJ1-1,TRBD1,-,TRBV12-3/TRBV12-4,CASRDRANTEAFF,TGTGCCAGCAGGGACAGGGCGAACACTGAAGCTTTCTTT
TRBJ2-3,-,-,TRBV19,CASSIGGRGTDTQYF,TGTGCCAGTAGTATAGGTGGCAGGGGCACAGATACGCAGTATTTT
TRBJ2-5,TRBD2,-,TRBV27,CASSLGSGATGTQYF,TGTGCCAGCAGTTTAGGTAGCGGGGCCACCGGGACCCAGTACTTC
TRBJ2-2,-,-,TRBV7-3,CASSFGTAAPGELFF,TGTGCCAGCAGCTTCGGGACTGCGGCGCCCGGGGAGCTGTTTTTT
TRBJ1-2,TRBD1,-,TRBV9,CASSVGQGDYGYTF,TGTGCCAGCAGCGTAGGACAGGGCGACTATGGCTACACCTTC
TRBJ2-5,TRBD2,-,TRBV9,CASSAGLAGQETQYF,TGTGCCAGCAGCGCCGGACTAGCGGGACAAGAGACCCAGTACTTC
TRBJ2-2,-,-,TRBV11-2,CASSPMTTGELFF,TGTGCCAGCAGCCCAATGACAACCGGGGAGCTGTTTTTT
TRBJ2-5,-,-,TRBV5-8,CASSWQGRGETQYF,TGTGCCAGCAGCTGGCAGGGTAGAGGAGAGACCCAGTACTTC
TRBJ2-1,TRBD2,-,TRBV3-1/TRBV3-2,CASSTRGTSGGVEFF,TGTGCCAGCAGCACTCGAGGGACTAGCGGGGGGGTAGAGTTCTTC
TRBJ2-1,-,-,TRBV9,CASSVGLQSSYNEQFF,TGTGCCAGCAGCGTAGGACTGCAAAGCTCCTACAATGAGCAGTTCTTC